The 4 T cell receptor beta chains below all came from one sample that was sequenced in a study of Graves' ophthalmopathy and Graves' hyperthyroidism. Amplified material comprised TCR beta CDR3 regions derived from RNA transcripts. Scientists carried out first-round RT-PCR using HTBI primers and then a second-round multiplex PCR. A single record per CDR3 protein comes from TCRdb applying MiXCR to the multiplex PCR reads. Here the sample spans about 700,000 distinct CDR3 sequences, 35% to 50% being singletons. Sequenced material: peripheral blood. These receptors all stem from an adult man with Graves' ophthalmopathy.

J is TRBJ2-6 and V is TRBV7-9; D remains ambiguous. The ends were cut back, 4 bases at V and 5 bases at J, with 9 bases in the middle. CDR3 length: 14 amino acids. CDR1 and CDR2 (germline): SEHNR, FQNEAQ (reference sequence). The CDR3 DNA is TGTGCCAGCAGCTGGACGGCAAGGGCCAACGTCCTGACTTTC. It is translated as CASSWTARANVLTF.

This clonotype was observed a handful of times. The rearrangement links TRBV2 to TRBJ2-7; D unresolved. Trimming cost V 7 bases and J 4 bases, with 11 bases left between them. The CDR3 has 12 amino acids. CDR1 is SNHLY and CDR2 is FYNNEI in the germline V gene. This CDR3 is CASNGWDYEQYF. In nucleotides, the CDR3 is TGTGCCAGCAACGGATGGGATTACGAGCAGTACTTC.

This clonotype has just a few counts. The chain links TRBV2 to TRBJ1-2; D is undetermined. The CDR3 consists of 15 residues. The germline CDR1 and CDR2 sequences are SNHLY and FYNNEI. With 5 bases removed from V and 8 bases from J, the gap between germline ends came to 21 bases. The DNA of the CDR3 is TGTGCCAGCAGTTACTCGATTGCAGGACTTATCGGCTACACCTTC. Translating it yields CASSYSIAGLIGYTF.

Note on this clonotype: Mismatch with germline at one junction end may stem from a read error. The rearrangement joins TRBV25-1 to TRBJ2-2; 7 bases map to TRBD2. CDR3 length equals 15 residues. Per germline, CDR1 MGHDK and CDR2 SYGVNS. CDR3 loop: CVSSSKGAGAGELFF. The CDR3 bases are TGTGTCAGCAGTTCTAAAGGTGCGGGAGCCGGGGAGCTGTTTTTT.